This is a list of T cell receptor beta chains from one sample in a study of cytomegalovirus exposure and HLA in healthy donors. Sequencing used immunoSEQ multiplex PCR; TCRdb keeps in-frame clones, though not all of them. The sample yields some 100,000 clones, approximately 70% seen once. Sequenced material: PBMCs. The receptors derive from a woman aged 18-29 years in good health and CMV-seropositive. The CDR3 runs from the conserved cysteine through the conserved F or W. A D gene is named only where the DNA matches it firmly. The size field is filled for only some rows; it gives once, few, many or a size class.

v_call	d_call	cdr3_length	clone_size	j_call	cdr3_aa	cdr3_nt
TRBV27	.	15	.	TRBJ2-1	CASSSEGGGNNEQFF	TGTGCCAGCAGTTCCGAGGGCGGCGGGAACAATGAGCAGTTCTTC
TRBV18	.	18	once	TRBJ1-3	CASSPRDQTRGSGNTIYF	TGTGCCAGCTCACCCCGAGACCAAACAAGGGGAAGCGGAAACACCATATATTTT
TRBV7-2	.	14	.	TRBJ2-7	CASSLAVRGYEQYF	TGTGCCAGCAGCTTAGCGGTACGAGGCTACGAGCAGTACTTC
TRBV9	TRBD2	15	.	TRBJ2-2	CASSRRDYDAGELFF	TGTGCCAGCAGTCGTCGGGACTACGACGCCGGGGAGCTGTTTTTT
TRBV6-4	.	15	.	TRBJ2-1	CASQRDSSSYNEQFF	TGTGCCAGCCAAAGGGACTCTAGCTCCTACAATGAGCAGTTCTTC
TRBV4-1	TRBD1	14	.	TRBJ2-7	CASSFDRGQYEQYF	TGCGCCAGCAGTTTCGACAGGGGGCAGTACGAGCAGTACTTC
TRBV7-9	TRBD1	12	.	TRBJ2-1	CASSPDRARQFF	TGTGCCAGCAGCCCCGACAGGGCCCGGCAGTTCTTC
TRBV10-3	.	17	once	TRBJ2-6	CAISEGRLSSGANVLTF	TGTGCCATCAGTGAGGGCCGACTAAGCTCTGGGGCCAACGTCCTGACTTTC
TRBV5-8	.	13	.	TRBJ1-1	CASSSLWNTEAFF	TGTGCCAGCAGCAGCCTTTGGAACACTGAAGCTTTCTTT
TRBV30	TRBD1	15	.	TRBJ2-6	CAWRGQGDGANVLTF	TGTGCCTGGAGAGGCCAGGGGGACGGGGCCAACGTCCTGACTTTC
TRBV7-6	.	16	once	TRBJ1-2	CASSLAQGAGMGGYTF	TGTGCCAGCAGCTTAGCGCAAGGGGCGGGAATGGGAGGCTACACCTTC
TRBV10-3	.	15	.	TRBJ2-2	CAISESGPNTGELFF	TGTGCCATCAGTGAGAGCGGGCCCAACACCGGGGAGCTGTTTTTT
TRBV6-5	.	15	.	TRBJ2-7	CASSYSGGVTYEQYF	TGTGCCAGCAGTTACTCCGGGGGTGTGACCTACGAGCAGTACTTC
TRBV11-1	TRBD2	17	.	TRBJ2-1	CASSLVTSGTINNEQFF	TGTGCCAGCAGCTTAGTGACTAGCGGGACGATAAACAATGAGCAGTTCTTC
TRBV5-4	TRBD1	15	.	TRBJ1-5	CASSQTGDIDQPQHF	TGTGCCAGCAGCCAGACAGGGGATATCGATCAGCCCCAGCATTTT
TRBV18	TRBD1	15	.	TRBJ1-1	CASSPRDRVNTEAFF	TGTGCCAGCTCACCGCGGGACAGGGTGAACACTGAAGCTTTCTTT
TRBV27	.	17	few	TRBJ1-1	CASSLSGSQLMNTEAFF	TGTGCCAGCAGTTTATCGGGCTCACAGCTAATGAACACTGAAGCTTTCTTT
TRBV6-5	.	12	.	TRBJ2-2	CASKRGTGELFF	TGTGCCAGCAAAAGGGGTACCGGGGAGCTGTTTTTT